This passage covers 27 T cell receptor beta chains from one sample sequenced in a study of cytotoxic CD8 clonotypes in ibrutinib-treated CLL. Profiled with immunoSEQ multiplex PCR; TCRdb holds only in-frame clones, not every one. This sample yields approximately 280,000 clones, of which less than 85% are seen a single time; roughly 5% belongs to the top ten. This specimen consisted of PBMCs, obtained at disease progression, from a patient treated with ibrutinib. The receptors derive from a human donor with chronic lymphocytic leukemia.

CDR3 nucleotide sequence: TGTGCCAAAGGACTAGCGGGACCTGACACCTACGAGCAGTACTTC. Translated, it gives CAKGLAGPDTYEQYF. The chain is built from TRBV7-3 and TRBJ2-7, with 12 nucleotides matching TRBD2. Germline-derived CDR1 and CDR2 are SGHTA and FQGTGA. V was clipped by 10 bases and J by 2 bases; unmatched bases: 9. The CDR3 length is 15 residues.

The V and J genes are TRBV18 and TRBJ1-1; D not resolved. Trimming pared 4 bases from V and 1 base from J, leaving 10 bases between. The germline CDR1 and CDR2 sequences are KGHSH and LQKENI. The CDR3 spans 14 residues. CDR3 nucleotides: TGTGCCAGCTCACTACAAACGGAGAACACTGAAGCTTTCTTT. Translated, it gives CASSLQTENTEAFF.

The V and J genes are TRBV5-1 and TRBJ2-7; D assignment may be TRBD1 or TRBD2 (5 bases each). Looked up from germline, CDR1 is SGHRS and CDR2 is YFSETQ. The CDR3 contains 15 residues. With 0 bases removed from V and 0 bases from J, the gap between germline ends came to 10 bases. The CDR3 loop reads CASSLATGTSYEQYF. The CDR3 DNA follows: TGCGCCAGCAGCTTGGCCACGGGGACCTCCTACGAGCAGTACTTC.

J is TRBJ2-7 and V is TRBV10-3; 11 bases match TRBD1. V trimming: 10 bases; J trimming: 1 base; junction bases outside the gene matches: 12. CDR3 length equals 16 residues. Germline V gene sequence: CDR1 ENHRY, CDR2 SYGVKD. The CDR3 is CASTGTGGWSSYEQYF. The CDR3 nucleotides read TGTGCCAGCACCGGGACAGGGGGTTGGAGTTCCTACGAGCAGTACTTC.

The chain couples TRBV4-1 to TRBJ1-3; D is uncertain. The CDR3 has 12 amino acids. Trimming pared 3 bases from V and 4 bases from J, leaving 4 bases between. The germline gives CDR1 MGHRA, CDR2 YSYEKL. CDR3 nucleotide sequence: TGCGCCAGCAGCCAGTACGGAAACACCATATATTTT. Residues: CASSQYGNTIYF.

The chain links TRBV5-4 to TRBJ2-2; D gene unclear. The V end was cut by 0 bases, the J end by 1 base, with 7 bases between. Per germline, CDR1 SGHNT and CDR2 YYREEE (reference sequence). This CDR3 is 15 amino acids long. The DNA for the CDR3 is TGTGCCAGCAGCTTGGATAGGGAGAACACCGGGGAGCTGTTTTTT. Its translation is CASSLDRENTGELFF.

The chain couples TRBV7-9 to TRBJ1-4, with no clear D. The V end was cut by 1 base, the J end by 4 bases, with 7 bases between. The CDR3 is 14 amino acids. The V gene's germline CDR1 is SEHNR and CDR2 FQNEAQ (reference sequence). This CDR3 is CASSLVGINEKLFF. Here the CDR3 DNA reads TGTGCCAGCAGCTTAGTCGGAATTAATGAAAAACTGTTTTTT.

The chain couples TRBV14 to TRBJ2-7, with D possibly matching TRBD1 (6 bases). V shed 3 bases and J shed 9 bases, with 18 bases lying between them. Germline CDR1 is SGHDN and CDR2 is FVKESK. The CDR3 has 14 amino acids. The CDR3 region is CASSHNRLGAWQYF. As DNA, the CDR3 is TGTGCCAGCAGCCACAATCGGCTGGGGGCCTGGCAGTACTTC.

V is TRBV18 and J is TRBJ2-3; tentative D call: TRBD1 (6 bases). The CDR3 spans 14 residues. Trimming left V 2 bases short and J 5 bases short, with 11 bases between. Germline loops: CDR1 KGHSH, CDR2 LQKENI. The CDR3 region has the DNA TGTGCCAGCTCACCAGTAACAGGGCAAGATACGCAGTATTTT. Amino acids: CASSPVTGQDTQYF.

This CDR3 reads CATSQGQGTDTQYF. DNA of the CDR3: TGTGCCACCAGCCAAGGACAGGGCACAGATACGCAGTATTTT. The chain carries TRBV15 and TRBJ2-3, with 7 bases matching TRBD1. CDR1 is LNHNV, CDR2 YYDKDF, per germline (reference sequence). J was trimmed by 1 base and V by 5 bases; bases with no gene match: 3. The CDR3 has 14 residues.

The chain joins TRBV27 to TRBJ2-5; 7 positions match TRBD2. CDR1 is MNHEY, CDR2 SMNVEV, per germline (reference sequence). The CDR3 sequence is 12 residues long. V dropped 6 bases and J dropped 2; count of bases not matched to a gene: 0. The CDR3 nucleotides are TGTGCCAGCAGCGGGGGGCAAGAGACCCAGTACTTC. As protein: CASSGGQETQYF.

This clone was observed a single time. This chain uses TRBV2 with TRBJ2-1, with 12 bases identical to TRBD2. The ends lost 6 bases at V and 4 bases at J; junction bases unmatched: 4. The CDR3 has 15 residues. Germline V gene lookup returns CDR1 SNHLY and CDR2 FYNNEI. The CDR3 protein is CASRATSGGYNEQFF. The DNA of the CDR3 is TGTGCCAGCAGGGCGACTAGCGGGGGTTACAATGAGCAGTTCTTC.

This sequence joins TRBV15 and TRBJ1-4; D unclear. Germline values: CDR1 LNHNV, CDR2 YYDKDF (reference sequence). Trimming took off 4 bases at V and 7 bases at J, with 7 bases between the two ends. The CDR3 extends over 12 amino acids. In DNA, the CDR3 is TGTGCCACCAGCATCTCGGGTGAAAAACTGTTTTTT. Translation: CATSISGEKLFF.

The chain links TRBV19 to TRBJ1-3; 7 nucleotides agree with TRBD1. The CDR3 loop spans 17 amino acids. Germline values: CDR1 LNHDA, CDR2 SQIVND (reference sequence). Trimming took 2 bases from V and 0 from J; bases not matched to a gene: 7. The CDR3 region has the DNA TGTGCCAGTAGTATAATGGGGACAGCGAACTCTGGAAACACCATATATTTT. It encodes CASSIMGTANSGNTIYF.

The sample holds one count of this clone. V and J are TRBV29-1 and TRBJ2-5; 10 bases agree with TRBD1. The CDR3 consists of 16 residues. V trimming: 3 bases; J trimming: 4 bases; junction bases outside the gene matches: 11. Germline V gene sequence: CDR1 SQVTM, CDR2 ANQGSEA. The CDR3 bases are TGCAGCGTTGAGGGGGCGGGGACAGGGGACCGAGAGACCCAGTACTTC. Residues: CSVEGAGTGDRETQYF.

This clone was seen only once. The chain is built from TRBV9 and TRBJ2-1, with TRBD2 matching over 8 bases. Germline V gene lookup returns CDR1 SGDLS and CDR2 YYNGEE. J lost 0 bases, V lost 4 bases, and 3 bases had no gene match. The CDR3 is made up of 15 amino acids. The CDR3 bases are TGTGCCAGCAGCCTTAGCGGGGTCTCCTACAATGAGCAGTTCTTC. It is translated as CASSLSGVSYNEQFF.

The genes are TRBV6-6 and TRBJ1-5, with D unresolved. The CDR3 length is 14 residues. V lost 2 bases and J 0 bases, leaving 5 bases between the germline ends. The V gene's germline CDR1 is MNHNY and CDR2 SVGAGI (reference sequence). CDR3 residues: CASSYASSNQPQHF. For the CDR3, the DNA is TGTGCCAGCAGTTACGCCAGTAGCAATCAGCCCCAGCATTTT.

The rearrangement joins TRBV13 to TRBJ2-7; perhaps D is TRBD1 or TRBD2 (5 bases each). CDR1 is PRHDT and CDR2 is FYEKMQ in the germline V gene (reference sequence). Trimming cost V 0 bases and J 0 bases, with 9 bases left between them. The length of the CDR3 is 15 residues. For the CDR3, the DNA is TGTGCCAGCAGCTTAGGCCGGGGCGCCTCCTACGAGCAGTACTTC. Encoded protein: CASSLGRGASYEQYF.

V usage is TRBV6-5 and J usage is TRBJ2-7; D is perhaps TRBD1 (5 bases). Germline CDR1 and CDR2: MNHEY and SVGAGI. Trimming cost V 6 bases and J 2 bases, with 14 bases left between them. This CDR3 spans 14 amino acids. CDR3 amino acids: CASSRKGNPYEQYF. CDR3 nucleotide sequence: TGTGCCAGCAGCCGAAAGGGGAATCCCTACGAGCAGTACTTC.

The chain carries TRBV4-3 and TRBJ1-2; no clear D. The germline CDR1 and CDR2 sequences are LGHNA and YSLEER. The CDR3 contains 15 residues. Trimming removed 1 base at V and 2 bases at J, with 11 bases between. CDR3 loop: CASSQGIADNYGYTF. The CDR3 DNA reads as TGCGCCAGCAGCCAAGGGATCGCCGACAACTATGGCTACACCTTC.

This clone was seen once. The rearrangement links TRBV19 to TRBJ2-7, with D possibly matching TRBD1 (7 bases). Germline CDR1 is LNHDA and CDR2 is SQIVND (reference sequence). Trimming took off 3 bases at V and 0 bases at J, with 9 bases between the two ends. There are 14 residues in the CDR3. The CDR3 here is CASSMRDSSYEQYF. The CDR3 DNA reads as TGTGCCAGTAGTATGCGGGACAGCTCCTACGAGCAGTACTTC.

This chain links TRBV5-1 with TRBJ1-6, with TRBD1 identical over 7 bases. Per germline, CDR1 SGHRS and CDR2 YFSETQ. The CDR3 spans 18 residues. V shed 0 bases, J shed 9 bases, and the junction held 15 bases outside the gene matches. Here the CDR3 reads CASSLAPITGGGPSPLHF. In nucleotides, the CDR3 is TGCGCCAGCAGCTTGGCCCCGATTACAGGAGGGGGCCCTTCACCCCTCCACTTT. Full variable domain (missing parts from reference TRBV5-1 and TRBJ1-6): KAGVTQTPRYLIKTRGQQVTLSCSPISGHRSVSWYQQTPGQGLQFLFEYFSETQRNKGNFPGRFSGRQFSNSRSEMNVSTLELGDSALYLCASSLAPITGGGPSPLHFGNGTRLTVT.

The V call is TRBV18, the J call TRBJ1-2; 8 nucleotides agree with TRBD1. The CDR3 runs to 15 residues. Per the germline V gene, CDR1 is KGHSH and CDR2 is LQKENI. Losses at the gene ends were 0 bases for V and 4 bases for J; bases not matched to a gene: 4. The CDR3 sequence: CASSPPTGASYGYTF. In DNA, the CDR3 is TGTGCCAGCTCACCACCGACAGGGGCGTCCTATGGCTACACCTTC.

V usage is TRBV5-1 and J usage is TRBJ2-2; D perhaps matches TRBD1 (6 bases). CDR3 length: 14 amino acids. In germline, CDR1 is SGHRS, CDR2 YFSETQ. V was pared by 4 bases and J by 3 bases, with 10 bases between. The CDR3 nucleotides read TGCGCCAGCAGCCCGGACAGTTACACCGGGGAGCTGTTTTTT. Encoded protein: CASSPDSYTGELFF. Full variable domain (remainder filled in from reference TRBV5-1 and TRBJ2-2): KAGVTQTPRYLIKTRGQQVTLSCSPISGHRSVSWYQQTPGQGLQFLFEYFSETQRNKGNFPGRFSGRQFSNSRSEMNVSTLELGDSALYLCASSPDSYTGELFFGEGSRLTVL.

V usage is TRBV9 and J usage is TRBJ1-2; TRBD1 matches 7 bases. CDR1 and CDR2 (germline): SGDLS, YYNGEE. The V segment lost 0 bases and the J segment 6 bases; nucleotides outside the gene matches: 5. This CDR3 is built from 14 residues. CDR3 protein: CASSVEGGRNGYTF. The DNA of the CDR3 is TGTGCCAGCAGCGTAGAAGGGGGCAGAAATGGCTACACCTTC. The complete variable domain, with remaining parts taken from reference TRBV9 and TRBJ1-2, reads DSGVTQTPKHLITATGQRVTLRCSPRSGDLSVYWYQQSLDQGLQFLIQYYNGEERAKGNILERFSAQQFPDLHSELNLSSLELGDSALYFCASSVEGGRNGYTFGSGTRLTVV.

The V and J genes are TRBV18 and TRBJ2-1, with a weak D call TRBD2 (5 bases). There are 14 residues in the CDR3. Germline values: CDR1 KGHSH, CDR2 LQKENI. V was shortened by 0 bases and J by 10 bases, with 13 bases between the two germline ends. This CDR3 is CASSPPPLSDEQFF. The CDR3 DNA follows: TGTGCCAGCTCACCACCACCCCTTAGCGACGAGCAGTTCTTC.

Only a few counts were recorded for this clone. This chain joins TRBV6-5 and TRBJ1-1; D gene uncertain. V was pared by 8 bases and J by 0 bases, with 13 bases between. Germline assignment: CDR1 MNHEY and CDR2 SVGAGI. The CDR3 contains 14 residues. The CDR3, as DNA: TGTGCCAGCTACCGTGTTAGGGTGAACACTGAAGCTTTCTTT. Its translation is CASYRVRVNTEAFF.